This TCR beta chain is from a study of PD-L1 blockade in urothelial cancer. Across the whole study: The study started patients on atezolizumab at some point between 2014 and 2016, giving 1,200 mg intravenously every 3 weeks. Timepoints chosen for blood analysis were 3 weeks (second dose) and 6 weeks after treatment start.

The assay was immunoSEQ multiplex PCR, and TCRdb's table has in-frame clones only and misses some. Of under 30,000 clones listed, around 87% are singletons. Germline V CDR1 and CDR2: MGHRA, YSYEKL. The CDR3 is 16 amino acids. V was clipped by 5 bases and J by 8 bases; unmatched bases: 12. The chain joins TRBV4-1 to TRBJ2-1; 10 bases map to TRBD2. The sample here was PBMCs, taken around atezolizumab (anti-PD-L1) treatment. The receptor comes from a man between 45 and 60 years old with urothelial cancer. The DNA of the CDR3 is TGCGCCAGCAGCTGGCCTAGCGGGGGTCAGGGGGATGAGCAGTTCTTC. Translating it yields CASSWPSGGQGDEQFF.